What follows are 26 T cell receptor beta chains derived from one specimen sequenced in a study of patients and donors after allogeneic stem cell transplantation (dated by TCRdb to 2018 to 2020). Libraries were prepared through RT-PCR. Instrument used: NextSeq 550. In-frame beta chains were kept once TCRdb had trimmed the public reads at Q25 with fastp and called clones with MiXCR. Here each entry gathers all rows of one CDR3 protein and keeps the most common genes and DNA. In this sample the table shows some 880,000 distinct CDR3 sequences, approximately 18% of which occur a single time. Clones ranked in the top ten supply roughly 6% of the sample. Sequenced sample: blood, either unsorted or a sorted T cell fraction (not recorded which). The receptors stem from a human donor who was either an allogeneic HSCT recipient or a stem cell or donor lymphocyte infusion donor (not recorded which). It is not recorded whose cells these are; they may come from a transplant donor.

The CDR3 sequence is CASSQLGGKVREQYF. Written as DNA, the CDR3 is TGTGCCAGCAGCCAACTCGGAGGGAAGGTACGCGAGCAGTACTTC. This chain links TRBV5-6 with TRBJ2-7, with a weak D call TRBD2 (6 bases). Germline V gene data show CDR1 as SGHDT and CDR2 as YYEEEE. V was shortened by 4 bases and J by 6 bases, with 20 bases between the two germline ends. This CDR3 is built from 15 residues. The entire variable domain, with the rest obtained from reference TRBV5-6 and TRBJ2-7, is as follows: DAGVTQSPTHLIKTRGQQVTLRCSPKSGHDTVSWYQQALGQGPQFIFQYYEEEERQRGNFPDRFSGHQFPNYSSELNVNALLLGDSALYLCASSQLGGKVREQYFGPGTRLTVT.

The rearrangement uses TRBV29-1 and TRBJ1-1, with 7 nucleotides matching TRBD1. The CDR3 is made up of 13 amino acids. Germline assignment: CDR1 SQVTM and CDR2 ANQGSEA. Unmatched junction bases numbered 7, after V lost 5 bases and J lost 4 bases. The CDR3 DNA sequence: TGCAGCGTTTCGACAGGGCGGGTCACTGAAGCTTTCTTT. This translates into CSVSTGRVTEAFF.

CDR3 amino acids: CASSPPPGAFFGYTF. Here the CDR3 DNA reads TGTGCCAGCAGCCCCCCGCCAGGGGCCTTTTTTGGCTACACCTTC. The rearrangement joins TRBV11-3 to TRBJ1-2, with D perhaps TRBD1 (6 bases). Germline V gives CDR1 SGHNT, CDR2 YENEEA. V lost 5 bases and J lost 7, with 20 bases in between. The CDR3 consists of 15 residues. Full variable domain (remainder filled in from reference TRBV11-3 and TRBJ1-2): EAGVVQSPRYKIIEKKQPVAFWCNPISGHNTLYWYLQNLGQGPELLIRYENEEAVDDSQLPKDRFSAERLKGVDSTLKIQPAELGDSAVYLCASSPPPGAFFGYTFGSGTRLTVV.

This clonotype was counted only a few times. The gene calls are TRBV3-1 and TRBJ2-7; D is unclear. V lost 1 base and J 4 bases, leaving 11 bases between the germline ends. The CDR3 extends over 14 amino acids. CDR1 and CDR2 from the germline V gene are LGHDT and YNNKEL (reference sequence). The CDR3 reads CASSQVPPGYEQYF. The DNA for the CDR3 is TGTGCCAGCAGCCAAGTACCCCCAGGTTACGAGCAGTACTTC.

The rearrangement links TRBV20-1 to TRBJ1-1; no definite D call. The CDR3 is 13 residues long. Germline V gene sequence: CDR1 DFQATT, CDR2 SNEGSKA (reference sequence). V dropped 0 bases and J dropped 1 base, with 6 bases sitting between them. For the CDR3, the DNA is TGCAGTGCTAGAGATCTCCGGAACACTGAAGCTTTCTTT. Amino acid sequence: CSARDLRNTEAFF.

This clonotype was detected a few times. V usage is TRBV12-3 or TRBV12-4 and J usage is TRBJ1-4, with no clear D. V lost 6 bases and J 7 bases, leaving 12 bases between the germline ends. The CDR3 loop spans 13 amino acids. In DNA, the CDR3 is TGTGCCAGCAGCCCTAATCAGGCTGAAAAACTGTTTTTT. This sequence encodes CASSPNQAEKLFF.

There are a few counts of this clonotype. The rearrangement joins TRBV6-2 or TRBV6-3 to TRBJ2-1; TRBD1 matches 10 bases. Unmatched junction bases numbered 10, after V lost 2 bases and J lost 3 bases. From germline, CDR1 is MNHEY and CDR2 SVGEGT. The CDR3 spans 18 residues. This chain's CDR3 is CASSYGTGAVAIYNEQFF. CDR3 DNA: TGTGCCAGCAGTTACGGGACAGGGGCTGTTGCGATCTACAATGAGCAGTTCTTC.

The chain links TRBV30 to TRBJ2-6; 7 bases are shared with TRBD2. CDR3 length: 14 residues. Germline CDR1 is GTSNPN and CDR2 is SVGIG (reference sequence). With V trimmed by 3 bases and J by 11 bases, 10 bases remained unmatched. In DNA, the CDR3 is TGTGCCTGGAGCGGACTAGTTAGGCCCCACGTCCTGACTTTC. This codes for CAWSGLVRPHVLTF.

The rearrangement links TRBV15 to TRBJ2-3; no reliable D call. V dropped 0 bases and J dropped 2 bases, with 15 bases sitting between them. The CDR3 is 17 amino acids. The germline CDR1 and CDR2 sequences are LNHNV and YYDKDF (reference sequence). Written as DNA, the CDR3 is TGTGCCACCAGCAGAGATATGGGCCTGGGTTTCACAGATACGCAGTATTTT. Protein sequence: CATSRDMGLGFTDTQYF.

The chain joins TRBV24-1 to TRBJ2-7, with TRBD2 matching 10 bases. V lost 8 bases to trimming and J lost 6 bases; unmatched junction nucleotides: 9. Germline V gene data show CDR1 as KGHDR and CDR2 as SFDVKD. This CDR3 comprises 14 residues. The CDR3 sequence: CATNLGTSVSEQYF. The CDR3 nucleotides read TGTGCCACCAATCTTGGGACTAGCGTTTCCGAGCAGTACTTC.

Many counts were recorded for this clonotype. This chain uses TRBV7-9 with TRBJ2-5; 7 positions match TRBD1. The germline V gene has CDR1 SEHNR and CDR2 FQNEAQ (reference sequence). CDR3 size: 15 residues. Trimming cost V 0 bases and J 2 bases; bases outside gene matches: 3. As DNA, the CDR3 is TGTGCCAGCAGCTTAGCGCGGACAGGACAAGAGACCCAGTACTTC. Its protein is CASSLARTGQETQYF.

This clonotype was seen just once. V usage is TRBV5-6 and J usage is TRBJ2-7, with TRBD1 identical over 7 bases. CDR3 length: 13 amino acids. The germline CDR1 and CDR2 sequences are SGHDT and YYEEEE. V gave up 8 bases and J gave up 1 base; unmatched junction bases: 6. In DNA, the CDR3 is TGTGCCAGTTCGGGACAGCCTTCCTACGAGCAGTACTTC. The encoded protein is CASSGQPSYEQYF.

The chain couples TRBV14 to TRBJ2-3, with no clear D. Per germline, CDR1 SGHDN and CDR2 FVKESK. This CDR3 is built from 14 residues. With 6 bases removed from V and 6 bases from J, the gap between germline ends came to 16 bases. The CDR3 sequence: CASRIGRAGDTQYF. CDR3 DNA: TGTGCCAGCAGGATTGGTAGGGCCGGTGATACGCAGTATTTT. Full variable domain (outside the CDR3, taken from reference TRBV14 and TRBJ2-3): EAGVTQFPSHSVIEKGQTVTLRCDPISGHDNLYWYRRVMGKEIKFLLHFVKESKQDESGMPNNRFLAERTGGTYSTLKVQPAELEDSGVYFCASRIGRAGDTQYFGPGTRLTVL.

The chain is built from TRBV20-1 and TRBJ1-6; TRBD1 agrees at 8 bases. The V segment lost 6 bases and the J segment 7 bases; nucleotides outside the gene matches: 2. CDR1 and CDR2 from the germline V gene are DFQATT and SNEGSKA (reference sequence). The CDR3 has 12 residues. The CDR3 here is CSAAGGNSPLHF. The CDR3 coding sequence is TGCAGTGCAGCAGGGGGCAATTCACCCCTCCACTTT.

This chain links TRBV12-3 or TRBV12-4 with TRBJ1-2; TRBD1 is a possible D gene (6 bases). This CDR3 has 13 amino acids. The V gene lost 6 bases and the J gene lost 4 bases, with 12 bases spanning the gap. The CDR3 is CASRRGGTYGYTF. CDR3 nucleotide sequence: TGTGCCAGCAGACGAGGGGGGACCTATGGCTACACCTTC.

This clonotype was seen a handful of times. The chain recombines TRBV20-1 with TRBJ1-5; 11 bases match TRBD1. CDR3 length: 15 residues. V was clipped by 6 bases and J by 7 bases; unmatched bases: 11. Germline V lookup: CDR1 DFQATT, CDR2 SNEGSKA (reference sequence). As DNA, the CDR3 is TGCAGTGCCTTGGGACAGGGGGAACTCTGGCAGCCCCAGCATTTT. Protein product: CSALGQGELWQPQHF.

This clonotype came up a few times. This sequence joins TRBV12-3 or TRBV12-4 and TRBJ1-2, with 7 bases identical to TRBD1. This CDR3 is 15 amino acids long. The V and J ends lost 7 bases and 0 bases, in that order; junction bases with no gene match: 8. The CDR3 loop is CASTAGQLTNYGYTF. Here the CDR3 DNA reads TGTGCCAGCACAGCGGGACAGTTAACTAACTATGGCTACACCTTC.

There are a few counts of this clonotype. V gene TRBV13 combines with J gene TRBJ2-7, with 9 bases that match TRBD2. The CDR3 is 17 amino acids. V shed 1 base and J 4 bases; nucleotides not matched to a gene: 11. CDR1 is PRHDT, CDR2 FYEKMQ, per germline (reference sequence). This CDR3 reads CASSLARTSVHPYEQYF. In DNA form, the CDR3 reads TGTGCCAGCAGCTTAGCCAGGACTAGCGTACACCCTTACGAGCAGTACTTC.

This clonotype was recorded many times. CDR3 sequence (DNA): TGCGCCAGCAGCTTATCAACAGCCGTTTATAATTCACCCCTCCACTTT. Amino acid sequence: CASSLSTAVYNSPLHF. The rearrangement uses TRBV5-1 and TRBJ1-6; D is unclear. Germline V gives CDR1 SGHRS, CDR2 YFSETQ. Trimming left V 2 bases short and J 4 bases short, with 13 bases between. The CDR3 has 16 residues.

The sample holds many counts of this clonotype. The chain has TRBV12-3 or TRBV12-4 and TRBJ2-3; 9 bases are shared with TRBD1. There are 15 residues in the CDR3. The ends lost 3 bases at V and 4 bases at J; junction bases unmatched: 5. CDR3 sequence reads: CASSFRDRDPDTQYF. Here the CDR3 DNA reads TGTGCCAGCAGTTTCCGGGACAGGGACCCAGATACGCAGTATTTT.

This chain links TRBV30 with TRBJ2-2; tentatively, D is TRBD1 or TRBD2 (6 bases each). Germline lookup yields CDR1 GTSNPN and CDR2 SVGIG (reference sequence). Trimming took 2 bases from V and 5 from J, leaving 12 bases between them. CDR3 length: 14 amino acids. CDR3 amino acids: CAWSRGRRTGELFF. CDR3 nucleotide sequence: TGTGCCTGGAGTCGGGGGCGTCGGACCGGGGAGCTGTTTTTT.

In its sample, this clonotype was seen a few times. The genes are TRBV20-1 and TRBJ2-5; maybe TRBD1 (5 bases). This CDR3 has 12 residues. The V and J ends lost 5 bases and 1 base respectively, with 8 bases between them. Germline V gene lookup returns CDR1 DFQATT and CDR2 SNEGSKA (reference sequence). CDR3 in amino acids: CSAARAQETQYF. In DNA form, the CDR3 reads TGCAGTGCTGCCAGGGCCCAAGAGACCCAGTACTTC.

The table lists this clonotype with many counts. The CDR3 region is CASSSRLAFSTGELFF. The DNA of the CDR3 is TGCGCCAGCAGCTCAAGACTAGCGTTTTCGACCGGGGAGCTGTTTTTT. This chain links TRBV5-1 with TRBJ2-2; 8 bases align to TRBD2. CDR3 size: 16 residues. Trimming at V came to 3 bases and at J to 5 bases, leaving 9 bases not matched to a gene. The germline V gene encodes CDR1 SGHRS and CDR2 YFSETQ.

The sample holds a few counts of this clonotype. The V gene is TRBV5-1, the J gene TRBJ1-2; 11 bases align to TRBD1. V lost 3 bases to trimming and J lost 1 base; unmatched junction nucleotides: 8. Germline loops: CDR1 SGHRS, CDR2 YFSETQ. The CDR3 length is 17 residues. CDR3 region: CASSYVPGQGDNYGYTF. DNA of the CDR3: TGCGCCAGCAGCTATGTCCCGGGACAGGGGGATAACTATGGCTACACCTTC.

Ten or more counts support this clonotype. The genes are TRBV5-1 and TRBJ1-5, with a weak D call TRBD1 (5 bases). V lost 4 bases and J lost 6, with 14 bases in between. There are 14 residues in the CDR3. Per the germline V gene, CDR1 is SGHRS and CDR2 is YFSETQ. CDR3 in DNA: TGCGCCAGCAGCCCGGGCCCTCAGGGTCAGCCCCAGCATTTT. Amino acid sequence: CASSPGPQGQPQHF.

This clonotype has a handful of counts. This sequence joins TRBV4-3 and TRBJ2-2; either TRBD1 or TRBD2 may supply D (6 bases each). The CDR3 covers 14 residues. Trimming cost V 5 bases and J 8 bases, with 15 bases left between them. The V gene's germline CDR1 is LGHNA and CDR2 YSLEER. CDR3 nucleotides: TGCGCCAGCAGCATGAGGGGGGCGTCGGGGGAGCTGTTTTTT. Protein: CASSMRGASGELFF.